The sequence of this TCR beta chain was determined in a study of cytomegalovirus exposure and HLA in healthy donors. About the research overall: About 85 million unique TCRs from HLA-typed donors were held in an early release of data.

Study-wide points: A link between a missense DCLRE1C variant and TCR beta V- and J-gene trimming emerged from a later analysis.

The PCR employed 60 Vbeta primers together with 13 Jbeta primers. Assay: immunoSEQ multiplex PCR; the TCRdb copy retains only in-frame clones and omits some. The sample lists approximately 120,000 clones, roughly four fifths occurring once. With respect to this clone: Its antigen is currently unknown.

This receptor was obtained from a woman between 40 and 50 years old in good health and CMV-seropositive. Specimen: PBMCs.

The CDR3 DNA sequence: TGTGCCAGCAGTGTCGGGACTCCAAATGAGCAGTTCTTC. It translates to CASSVGTPNEQFF. The V and J genes are TRBV6-4 and TRBJ2-1; TRBD2 might be the D (6 bases). Germline V gives CDR1 MRHNA, CDR2 SNTAGT. The V end lost 4 bases, the J end lost 7 bases, and 11 bases lay between the germline ends. The CDR3 spans 13 residues.